These 15 T cell receptor beta chains were all obtained from the same sample, sequenced in a study of siplizumab effects on memory and regulatory T cells. Method: immunoSEQ multiplex PCR; TCRdb's copy keeps in-frame clones and lacks some. The repertoire has about 120,000 clones, roughly 92% of them found once; the top ten carry 1.3%. Sample: CD4+ T cells sorted from blood. The receptors shown here come from a human donor in good health.

The chain has TRBV15 and TRBJ1-4; D perhaps matches TRBD1 (5 bases). Trimming cost V 1 base and J 4 bases, with 7 bases left between them. The CDR3 totals 14 residues. Germline loops: CDR1 LNHNV, CDR2 YYDKDF (reference sequence). CDR3 DNA: TGTGCCACCAGCAGAGGGGACCTTAATGAAAAACTGTTTTTT. Translating it yields CATSRGDLNEKLFF.

A single count supports this clone. J is TRBJ2-5 and V is TRBV4-2; 9 positions match TRBD2. CDR3 length: 15 residues. The germline gives CDR1 LGHNA, CDR2 YNFKEQ. Trimming took 5 bases from V and 2 from J; bases not matched to a gene: 6. The CDR3 protein is CASSGRLAVQETQYF. DNA of the CDR3: TGTGCCAGCAGCGGTCGACTAGCGGTACAAGAGACCCAGTACTTC.

This chain connects TRBV19 to TRBJ1-3; no clear D. This CDR3 has 14 amino acids. V was shortened by 9 bases and J by 2 bases, with 14 bases between the two germline ends. Germline-derived CDR1 and CDR2 are LNHDA and SQIVND (reference sequence). The CDR3, as DNA: TGTGCCAGCCTCACCGGTGCCGCTGGAAACACCATATATTTT. Its translation: CASLTGAAGNTIYF.

V is TRBV6-6 and J is TRBJ1-1; D remains ambiguous. CDR3 length: 13 residues. Germline V gene sequence: CDR1 MNHNY, CDR2 SVGAGI (reference sequence). Trimming left V 7 bases short and J 5 bases short, with 14 bases between. CDR3 nucleotide sequence: TGTGCCAGCACCCCCCCGCAGGCGACTGAAGCTTTCTTT. Protein: CASTPPQATEAFF.

The V and J genes are TRBV18 and TRBJ1-3; the D gene is possibly TRBD1 (5 bases). The CDR3 runs 15 residues. V was trimmed by 1 base and J by 2 bases, leaving 9 bases between them. Germline CDR1 is KGHSH and CDR2 is LQKENI. CDR3 sequence reads: CASSPQGLAGNTIYF. The CDR3 nucleotides read TGTGCCAGCTCACCACAGGGGTTGGCTGGAAACACCATATATTTT.

This clone was detected only once. The chain employs TRBV9 and TRBJ2-3, with 10 nucleotides matching TRBD2. The CDR3 covers 21 residues. CDR1 SGDLS and CDR2 YYNGEE come from the germline V gene. V was clipped by 0 bases and J by 0 bases; unmatched bases: 16. CDR3 protein: CASSVATRSGRAGRSTDTQYF. For the CDR3, the DNA is TGTGCCAGCAGCGTAGCTACGAGGAGCGGGAGGGCCGGGAGGAGCACAGATACGCAGTATTTT.

The V gene is TRBV30, the J gene TRBJ2-7, with unresolved D. CDR3 length equals 12 residues. Germline V lookup: CDR1 GTSNPN, CDR2 SVGIG (reference sequence). V lost 2 bases to trimming and J lost 3 bases, with 8 bases between them. The CDR3 coding sequence is TGTGCCTGGAGTCCATCCCGCTACGAGCAGTACTTC. Residues: CAWSPSRYEQYF.

The chain employs TRBV5-1 and TRBJ2-7; 9 nucleotides match TRBD1. Germline CDR1 is SGHRS and CDR2 is YFSETQ. This CDR3 region has 14 residues. The V and J ends lost 4 bases and 6 bases, in that order; junction bases with no gene match: 8. CDR3 sequence: CASSRGDRVSEQYF. The DNA for the CDR3 is TGCGCCAGCAGCCGGGGGGACAGGGTCAGCGAGCAGTACTTC.

The CDR3 loop reads CATHGQGNEKLFF. The CDR3 DNA reads TGTGCCACTCACGGACAGGGGAATGAAAAACTGTTTTTT. The chain joins TRBV10-3 to TRBJ1-4; 9 nucleotides agree with TRBD1. The J segment lost 5 bases and the V segment lost 10 bases, leaving 5 bases of the junction unmatched. Germline assignment: CDR1 ENHRY and CDR2 SYGVKD. The CDR3 totals 13 residues.

The chain recombines TRBV6-5 with TRBJ2-3, with 9 nucleotides matching TRBD1. Germline V lookup: CDR1 MNHEY, CDR2 SVGAGI. V was clipped by 6 bases and J by 6 bases; unmatched bases: 7. The CDR3 has 14 residues. CDR3 DNA: TGTGCCAGCAGACCCGGGACAGGGCTTGATACGCAGTATTTT. Translating it yields CASRPGTGLDTQYF.

The CDR3 reads CASSDGLRDRGRRGNQPQHF. The CDR3 DNA sequence: TGTGCCAGCAGTGACGGACTCCGGGACAGGGGGCGAAGGGGCAATCAGCCCCAGCATTTT. The chain joins TRBV6-4 to TRBJ1-5; 12 bases are shared with TRBD1. J was trimmed by 2 bases and V by 2 bases; bases with no gene match: 13. Looked up from germline, CDR1 is MRHNA and CDR2 is SNTAGT. This CDR3 spans 20 amino acids.

This clone was recorded once. The V and J genes are TRBV30 and TRBJ1-1; the D is unclear. Trimming took off 2 bases at V and 1 base at J, with 8 bases between the two ends. The CDR3 contains 13 residues. Germline CDR1 reads GTSNPN; CDR2 reads SVGIG (reference sequence). The CDR3 DNA reads TGTGCCTGGAGTACCCGACGGAACACTGAAGCTTTCTTT. Translating it yields CAWSTRRNTEAFF.

The rearrangement joins TRBV19 to TRBJ1-5; D unclear. The CDR3 has 13 amino acids. The V end was cut by 7 bases, the J end by 3 bases, with 10 bases between. Per the germline V gene, CDR1 is LNHDA and CDR2 is SQIVND (reference sequence). The CDR3 is CASTPTSNQPQHF. The CDR3 DNA sequence: TGTGCCAGTACCCCCACCTCCAATCAGCCCCAGCATTTT. Full variable domain (rest looked up from reference TRBV19 and TRBJ1-5): DGGITQSPKYLFRKEGQNVTLSCEQNLNHDAMYWYRQDPGQGLRLIYYSQIVNDFQKGDIAEGYSVSREKKESFPLTVTSAQKNPTAFYLCASTPTSNQPQHFGDGTRLSIL.

The chain carries TRBV2 and TRBJ1-2; 11 bases fit TRBD1. This CDR3 region has 16 residues. After removal of 4 bases from V and 7 bases from J, the junction contained 11 bases not matched to a gene. Germline V gene data show CDR1 as SNHLY and CDR2 as FYNNEI. The CDR3 spells CASSGLRTGGAGGYTF. CDR3 DNA sequence: TGTGCCAGCAGTGGGTTGAGGACAGGGGGCGCCGGTGGCTACACCTTC.

This CDR3 reads CATSRDLARPTYEQYF. CDR3 sequence (DNA): TGTGCCACCAGCAGAGATCTTGCCAGACCCACCTACGAGCAGTACTTC. The chain combines TRBV15 with TRBJ2-7; D is unresolved. Germline V gene data show CDR1 as LNHNV and CDR2 as YYDKDF (reference sequence). Trimming removed 0 bases at V and 2 bases at J, with 14 bases between. This CDR3 contains 16 residues.